These 26 T cell receptor beta chains were sequenced from one sample in a study of cytomegalovirus exposure and HLA in healthy donors (dated by TCRdb to between 2016 and 2019). The library was obtained by the immunoSEQ multiplex PCR assay. For the multiplex PCR, a mixture combining 60 forward primers for TCR Vbeta segments and 13 reverse primers for TCR Jbeta segments was used. The clones in this table, taken by TCRdb from immuneACCESS, are in-frame only. Not every clone is retained; where verified, under half of the shortfall comes from an unresolved V gene, and the cause of the rest is unknown. The sample data list about 160,000 clones, and roughly 79% of these were observed just once. The top ten clonotypes cover approximately 7% of the sample. Sequencing was performed on PBMCs. The receptors stem from a woman between 35 and 50 years old in good health and CMV-seropositive.

This rearrangement joins TRBV19 to TRBJ2-2; 14 bases map to TRBD2. The junction had 2 bases not matched to a gene; V was cut back by 2 bases and J by 6 bases. Germline V gene data show CDR1 as LNHDA and CDR2 as SQIVND (reference sequence). This CDR3 has 16 residues. CDR3 region: CASSITTSGGAGELFF. CDR3 nucleotide sequence: TGTGCCAGTAGTATAACGACTAGCGGGGGGGCCGGGGAGCTGTTTTTT.

CDR3: CASSMRGQGWMELFF. The CDR3 bases are TGTGCCAGTAGTATGAGGGGACAGGGGTGGATGGAACTGTTTTTT. The J gene is TRBJ1-4, the V gene TRBV19; TRBD1 aligns across 10 bases. The CDR3 is made up of 15 amino acids. The trim removed 3 bases at V and 12 bases at J, leaving 10 bases unmatched. CDR1 and CDR2 (germline): LNHDA, SQIVND (reference sequence).

This clone was counted a single time. The J gene is TRBJ1-1, the V gene TRBV6-1; 8 nucleotides agree with TRBD1. With V trimmed by 8 bases and J by 5 bases, 10 bases remained unmatched. The CDR3 runs to 14 residues. Germline-derived CDR1 and CDR2 are MNHNS and SASEGT. The CDR3 DNA follows: TGTGCCAGCGGCCGAGACAGGGGTGGAACTGAAGCTTTCTTT. This gives the protein CASGRDRGGTEAFF.

The chain uses TRBV4-2 and TRBJ2-3; possible D gene TRBD1, 6 bases. This CDR3 spans 15 amino acids. The germline CDR1 and CDR2 sequences are LGHNA and YNFKEQ. V was clipped by 2 bases and J by 0 bases, with 9 bases between them. CDR3 bases: TGTGCCAGCAGCCAATTTAGGGGGAGCACAGATACGCAGTATTTT. Translated: CASSQFRGSTDTQYF.

V gene TRBV9 combines with J gene TRBJ1-1; D is ambiguous. Trimming removed 0 bases from V and 4 bases from J, with 19 bases in between. There are 17 residues in the CDR3. CDR1 and CDR2 from the germline V gene are SGDLS and YYNGEE. DNA for the CDR3: TGTGCCAGCAGCGTAGAGCACAGTTTAGGTTCCGGCACTGAAGCTTTCTTT. Protein sequence: CASSVEHSLGSGTEAFF.

The chain is built from TRBV19 and TRBJ2-7, with 9 bases matching TRBD1. The CDR3 length is 15 residues. CDR1 LNHDA and CDR2 SQIVND come from the germline V gene (reference sequence). With V trimmed by 6 bases and J by 3 bases, 9 bases remained unmatched. CDR3: CASSKYRDRDYEQYF. DNA of the CDR3: TGTGCCAGTAGCAAGTACCGGGACAGGGACTACGAGCAGTACTTC. The full variable domain, rest sourced from reference TRBV19 and TRBJ2-7, is DGGITQSPKYLFRKEGQNVTLSCEQNLNHDAMYWYRQDPGQGLRLIYYSQIVNDFQKGDIAEGYSVSREKKESFPLTVTSAQKNPTAFYLCASSKYRDRDYEQYFGPGTRLTVT.

The CDR3 nucleotides are TGCAGCGTCGCCGCCGCGGGCACCACAGATACGCAGTATTTT. Encoded protein: CSVAAAGTTDTQYF. The rearrangement links TRBV29-1 to TRBJ2-3, with D tentatively TRBD2 (5 bases). Germline V gene data show CDR1 as SQVTM and CDR2 as ANQGSEA. CDR3 length equals 14 residues. V lost 6 bases to trimming and J lost 2 bases, with 15 bases between them.

The chain uses TRBV28 and TRBJ2-5; 13 positions agree with TRBD2. CDR3 size: 14 residues. Germline CDR1 reads MDHEN; CDR2 reads SYDVKM. V lost 5 bases, J lost 5 bases, and 2 bases stayed unmatched. The CDR3 region has the DNA TGTGCCAGCAGTACTAGCGGGGGGGCCGAGACCCAGTACTTC. Amino acid sequence: CASSTSGGAETQYF. Variable domain in full (rest from reference TRBV28 and TRBJ2-5): DVKVTQSSRYLVKRTGEKVFLECVQDMDHENMFWYRQDPGLGLRLIYFSYDVKMKEKGDIPEGYSVSREKKERFSLILESASTNQTSMYLCASSTSGGAETQYFGPGTRLLVL.

The rearrangement uses TRBV7-2 and TRBJ2-7, with 7 bases matching TRBD1. CDR1 and CDR2 from the germline V gene are SGHTA and FQGNSA. With 4 bases clipped from V and 1 base from J, the junction kept 10 bases outside the gene matches. The CDR3 spans 16 residues. The CDR3 sequence is CASSSPPGQLSYEQYF. Here the CDR3 DNA reads TGTGCCAGCAGCTCACCTCCGGGACAGCTTTCCTACGAGCAGTACTTC. Complete variable domain (other parts from reference TRBV7-2 and TRBJ2-7): GAGVSQSPSNKVTEKGKDVELRCDPISGHTALYWYRQSLGQGLEFLIYFQGNSAPDKSGLPSDRFSAERTGGSVSTLTIQRTQQEDSAVYLCASSSPPGQLSYEQYFGPGTRLTVT.

This chain joins TRBV5-4 and TRBJ2-1; TRBD2 aligns across 10 bases. Looked up from germline, CDR1 is SGHNT and CDR2 is YYREEE (reference sequence). J gave up 3 bases and V 0 bases, and 6 bases lay outside the gene matches. CDR3 length equals 17 residues. Written as DNA, the CDR3 is TGTGCCAGCAGCTTGGGAGCTAGCGGGGGAGGCTACAATGAGCAGTTCTTC. Protein: CASSLGASGGGYNEQFF.

The chain joins TRBV4-1 to TRBJ2-2; 7 bases fit TRBD1. Germline CDR1 reads MGHRA; CDR2 reads YSYEKL. V trimming: 4 bases; J trimming: 0 bases; junction bases outside the gene matches: 5. This CDR3 has 16 amino acids. The CDR3, as DNA: TGCGCCAGCAGCCGAACTCAGGGGGCGAACACCGGGGAGCTGTTTTTT. The encoded protein is CASSRTQGANTGELFF.

The chain combines TRBV12-5 with TRBJ2-1; D possibly corresponds to TRBD1 (5 bases). The germline gives CDR1 LGHNT, CDR2 FRNRAP. The ends were cut back, 5 bases at V and 3 bases at J, with 20 bases in the middle. The CDR3 spans 17 residues. The CDR3 region has the DNA TGTGCTAGTGGTCCTCACTCGCAGGGTATTGGCTACAATGAGCAGTTCTTC. Its protein product is CASGPHSQGIGYNEQFF.

V usage is TRBV19 and J usage is TRBJ1-1; D not resolved. This CDR3 has 12 residues. Germline CDR1 reads LNHDA; CDR2 reads SQIVND (reference sequence). Trimming took off 7 bases at V and 7 bases at J, with 13 bases between the two ends. CDR3 region: CASNWGGGEAFF. CDR3 DNA: TGTGCCAGTAACTGGGGAGGCGGTGAAGCTTTCTTT.

The chain employs TRBV10-3 and TRBJ2-2, with 9 bases aligning to TRBD1. Trimming removed 6 bases from V and 1 base from J; junction bases left unmatched: 0. This CDR3 spans 14 amino acids. Germline CDR1 ENHRY, CDR2 SYGVKD. CDR3 DNA sequence: TGTGCCATCAGGGACAGGGGGAACACCGGGGAGCTGTTTTTT. This sequence encodes CAIRDRGNTGELFF.

The chain couples TRBV5-6 to TRBJ1-2; no firm D call. V dropped 2 bases and J dropped 5 bases, with 10 bases sitting between them. The CDR3 length is 13 residues. Germline CDR1 reads SGHDT; CDR2 reads YYEEEE. The CDR3 sequence: CASSFLTSYGYTF. The CDR3 DNA is TGTGCCAGCAGCTTTCTAACTTCGTATGGCTACACCTTC.

This clone was found a few times. The chain joins TRBV5-5 to TRBJ1-1; 8 bases are a match to TRBD1. The CDR3 contains 16 residues. Trimming cost V 4 bases and J 2 bases; bases outside gene matches: 10. Germline V gives CDR1 SGHKS, CDR2 YYEKEE (reference sequence). The CDR3 DNA is TGTGCCAGCAGCCTAGGACAGGGAGGTCCAAACACTGAAGCTTTCTTT. It specifies CASSLGQGGPNTEAFF.

This rearrangement joins TRBV30 to TRBJ2-1, with 9 bases fitting TRBD2. The CDR3 covers 16 residues. V shed 0 bases and J 9 bases; nucleotides not matched to a gene: 12. Germline values: CDR1 GTSNPN, CDR2 SVGIG (reference sequence). This CDR3 reads CAWSVVAGVVSGEQFF. For the CDR3, the DNA is TGTGCCTGGAGTGTGGTAGCGGGGGTTGTCAGTGGTGAGCAGTTCTTC.

The V call is TRBV5-4, the J call TRBJ1-2; D is perhaps TRBD1 (5 bases). V was pared by 6 bases and J by 6 bases, with 24 bases between. The CDR3 is made up of 16 amino acids. The germline CDR1 and CDR2 sequences are SGHNT and YYREEE (reference sequence). The CDR3 is CASTPEPSRVVHGYTF. The CDR3 DNA is TGTGCCAGCACCCCGGAGCCCTCCAGGGTGGTGCATGGCTACACCTTC.

This chain uses TRBV5-4 with TRBJ2-3, with D perhaps matching TRBD1 (6 bases). V dropped 1 base and J dropped 4 bases, with 7 bases sitting between them. From germline, CDR1 is SGHNT and CDR2 YYREEE (reference sequence). The length of the CDR3 is 13 residues. CDR3 amino acids: CASSLTGSDTQYF. The CDR3 bases are TGTGCCAGCAGCTTGACAGGGTCAGATACGCAGTATTTT.

The chain combines TRBV11-2 with TRBJ2-1; 12 nucleotides align to TRBD2. The CDR3 extends over 14 amino acids. Germline CDR1 is SGHAT and CDR2 is FQNNGV. V gave up 1 base and J gave up 10 bases; unmatched junction bases: 2. CDR3 sequence: CASSLGTSGVEQFF. CDR3 nucleotides: TGTGCCAGCAGCTTAGGGACTAGCGGGGTGGAGCAGTTCTTC.

The chain uses TRBV6-1 and TRBJ1-6, with D perhaps TRBD1 (5 bases). The CDR3 totals 15 residues. The V gene lost 6 bases and the J gene lost 4 bases, with 13 bases spanning the gap. Germline V gives CDR1 MNHNS, CDR2 SASEGT. CDR3 DNA: TGTGCCAGCAGCTTACAGGAGGGATATAATTCACCCCTCCACTTT. It translates to CASSLQEGYNSPLHF.

The genes are TRBV19 and TRBJ1-4, with TRBD1 matching over 12 bases. This CDR3 has 17 amino acids. V was pared by 9 bases and J by 6 bases, with 14 bases of the junction left unmatched. Germline CDR1 reads LNHDA; CDR2 reads SQIVND (reference sequence). Here the CDR3 DNA reads TGTGCCAGCCGACTCTTGGGGACAGGGGGCCGGGATGAAAAACTGTTTTTT. This gives the protein CASRLLGTGGRDEKLFF.

The count of this clone is one. At one boundary the junction diverges from the germline segment, which might be a read error. The V call is TRBV29-1, the J call TRBJ2-6, with a tentative D call TRBD1 (5 bases). Per germline, CDR1 SQVTM and CDR2 ANQGSEA. CDR3 length equals 13 residues. The CDR3 here is CSVASSGANGLTF. The CDR3 coding sequence is TGCAGCGTTGCGTCCTCTGGGGCCAACGGCCTGACTTTC.

The chain combines TRBV7-2 with TRBJ1-3; D possibly corresponds to TRBD1 (6 bases). Trimming stripped 2 bases from V and 5 bases from J, with 10 bases between. The CDR3 has 14 residues. Looked up from germline, CDR1 is SGHTA and CDR2 is FQGNSA. CDR3 sequence (DNA): TGTGCCAGCAGCTTAACAGGGCTTAGAAACACCATATATTTT. Amino acids: CASSLTGLRNTIYF.

The rearrangement uses TRBV10-2 and TRBJ2-4; 11 positions agree with TRBD2. The CDR3 has 16 residues. Germline V CDR1 and CDR2: WSHSY, SAAADI. V was clipped by 6 bases and J by 2 bases; unmatched bases: 6. The DNA for the CDR3 is TGCGCCAGCAGAGATAGCGGGGGGGCTTCCAAAAACATTCAGTACTTC. Its protein product is CASRDSGGASKNIQYF.

The chain is built from TRBV5-8 and TRBJ1-2; possibly TRBD1 for D (5 bases). The CDR3 extends over 14 amino acids. Trimming pared 1 base from V and 3 bases from J, leaving 10 bases between. The germline V gene has CDR1 SGHTS and CDR2 YDEGEE. CDR3 in DNA: TGTGCCAGCAGCTTGCAGACAGCTTACTATGGCTACACCTTC. As protein: CASSLQTAYYGYTF.